These 27 T cell receptor beta chains share one sample of origin, sequenced in a study of blood T cell repertoires in COVID-19. Data came from immunoSEQ multiplex PCR; TCRdb stores just in-frame clones and leaves some out. This table has around 250,000 clones, 90% appearing once. Sequencing was performed on PBMCs or T cells enriched from blood (not recorded which). Receptor source: a woman in her twenties or thirties with acute COVID-19.

The chain recombines TRBV28 with TRBJ1-5; D is undetermined. Trimming took off 2 bases at V and 2 bases at J, with 10 bases between the two ends. This CDR3 comprises 15 residues. Germline V gene sequence: CDR1 MDHEN, CDR2 SYDVKM. The CDR3 DNA is TGTGCCAGCAGTTTAGCGGGGTATGGCAATCAGCCCCAGCATTTT. It is translated as CASSLAGYGNQPQHF.

This sequence joins TRBV7-2 and TRBJ2-3; 7 bases are a match to TRBD1. Germline CDR1 SGHTA, CDR2 FQGNSA. The CDR3 is 15 amino acids. J was trimmed by 3 bases and V by 5 bases; bases with no gene match: 8. The CDR3 coding sequence is TGTGCCAGCAGCCTAACAGGGGTCGTGACAGATACGCAGTATTTT. Residues: CASSLTGVVTDTQYF.

CDR3 coding DNA: TGCGCCAGCAGCTTGGAGGTTAGCTGGAGCTCCTACGAGCAGTACTTC. It specifies CASSLEVSWSSYEQYF. The chain recombines TRBV5-1 with TRBJ2-7; no definite D call. This CDR3 comprises 16 residues. Germline-derived CDR1 and CDR2 are SGHRS and YFSETQ. Trimming took 0 bases from V and 0 from J, leaving 13 bases between them. The entire variable domain, with the rest obtained from reference TRBV5-1 and TRBJ2-7, is as follows: KAGVTQTPRYLIKTRGQQVTLSCSPISGHRSVSWYQQTPGQGLQFLFEYFSETQRNKGNFPGRFSGRQFSNSRSEMNVSTLELGDSALYLCASSLEVSWSSYEQYFGPGTRLTVT.

This sequence joins TRBV18 and TRBJ1-5; tentative D call: TRBD1 (5 bases). V lost 3 bases and J 5 bases, leaving 11 bases between the germline ends. Germline assignment: CDR1 KGHSH and CDR2 LQKENI. The CDR3 contains 14 residues. The CDR3: CASSPGTEDQPQHF. In DNA form, the CDR3 reads TGTGCCAGCTCACCCGGGACTGAGGATCAGCCCCAGCATTTT. Full variable domain (missing parts from reference TRBV18 and TRBJ1-5): NAGVMQNPRHLVRRRGQEARLRCSPMKGHSHVYWYRQLPEEGLKFMVYLQKENIIDESGMPKERFSAEFPKEGPSILRIQQVVRGDSAAYFCASSPGTEDQPQHFGDGTRLSIL.

J is TRBJ1-4 and V is TRBV16; D might be TRBD1 (5 bases). This CDR3 is 17 amino acids long. V shed 1 base and J shed 2 bases, with 14 bases lying between them. Germline V gives CDR1 KGHSY, CDR2 FQNENV. In nucleotides, the CDR3 is TGTGCCAGCAGCCAATACGGGGGGGTTTCGACTAATGAAAAACTGTTTTTT. Translated: CASSQYGGVSTNEKLFF.

The chain recombines TRBV7-2 with TRBJ2-1, with 9 bases aligning to TRBD1. CDR1 is SGHTA, CDR2 FQGNSA, per germline. V lost 3 bases to trimming and J lost 9 bases; unmatched junction nucleotides: 6. This CDR3 spans 14 amino acids. The CDR3, as DNA: TGTGCCAGCAGCTTGGGGGACAGGGAGGGTGAGCAGTTCTTC. Translating it yields CASSLGDREGEQFF.

The genes are TRBV19 and TRBJ2-2; 8 bases fit TRBD1. J was trimmed by 5 bases and V by 5 bases; bases with no gene match: 1. The CDR3 has 13 amino acids. Per germline, CDR1 LNHDA and CDR2 SQIVND (reference sequence). The chain's CDR3 is CASSQGATGELFF. The CDR3 bases are TGTGCCAGTAGTCAGGGGGCTACCGGGGAGCTGTTTTTT. The full variable domain, its missing parts supplied by reference TRBV19 and TRBJ2-2, is DGGITQSPKYLFRKEGQNVTLSCEQNLNHDAMYWYRQDPGQGLRLIYYSQIVNDFQKGDIAEGYSVSREKKESFPLTVTSAQKNPTAFYLCASSQGATGELFFGEGSRLTVL.

The V and J genes are TRBV28 and TRBJ2-1, with D possibly TRBD2 on 6 matching bases. Per germline, CDR1 MDHEN and CDR2 SYDVKM. V lost 6 bases and J lost 2, with 11 bases in between. The CDR3 length is 14 residues. The CDR3 loop is CASSEERAYNEQFF. DNA of the CDR3: TGTGCCAGCAGCGAAGAGCGGGCCTACAATGAGCAGTTCTTC.

This clone has a single count. V and J are TRBV15 and TRBJ2-1; D is unclear. The CDR3 spans 15 residues. V lost 4 bases, J lost 7 bases, and 17 bases lay in between. Germline V gene data show CDR1 as LNHNV and CDR2 as YYDKDF (reference sequence). CDR3 loop: CATSMVTRLKNEQFF. CDR3 in DNA: TGTGCCACCAGCATGGTGACTCGACTTAAGAATGAGCAGTTCTTC.

This chain links TRBV30 with TRBJ2-7, with 8 bases that match TRBD1. The V gene's germline CDR1 is GTSNPN and CDR2 SVGIG (reference sequence). The CDR3 covers 13 residues. Trimming removed 3 bases from V and 4 bases from J; junction bases left unmatched: 5. Here the CDR3 DNA reads TGTGCCTGGAGACCCAGGGGGCGGTACGAGCAGTACTTC. Translating it yields CAWRPRGRYEQYF. The full variable domain, rest sourced from reference TRBV30 and TRBJ2-7, is SQTIHQWPATLVQPVGSPLSLECTVEGTSNPNLYWYRQAAGRGLQLLFYSVGIGQISSEVPQNLSASRPQDRQFILSSKKLLLSDSGFYLCAWRPRGRYEQYFGPGTRLTVT.

This clone was seen a few times. The rearrangement joins TRBV28 to TRBJ1-5; D perhaps matches TRBD1 (6 bases). The CDR3 runs to 16 residues. The V gene's germline CDR1 is MDHEN and CDR2 SYDVKM. V lost 5 bases and J lost 0, with 14 bases in between. CDR3: CASSTHREGSNQPQHF. The CDR3, as DNA: TGTGCCAGCAGTACCCACAGGGAGGGTAGCAATCAGCCCCAGCATTTT.

The chain recombines TRBV29-1 with TRBJ2-1; D unclear. CDR1 and CDR2 (germline): SQVTM, ANQGSEA. V was shortened by 5 bases and J by 3 bases, with 5 bases between the two germline ends. This CDR3 is 11 amino acids long. This chain's CDR3 is CSVPFYNEQFF. In DNA, the CDR3 is TGCAGCGTTCCCTTCTACAATGAGCAGTTCTTC.

In its sample, this clone was seen a few times. The rearrangement joins TRBV14 to TRBJ2-7; 8 bases map to TRBD1. Germline values: CDR1 SGHDN, CDR2 FVKESK. The CDR3 is made up of 14 amino acids. Unmatched junction bases numbered 6, after V lost 3 bases and J lost 5 bases. The CDR3 protein is CASSQAGQGHEQYF. CDR3 DNA: TGTGCCAGCAGCCAGGCAGGACAGGGTCACGAGCAGTACTTC.

V is TRBV7-8 and J is TRBJ1-2; possible D gene TRBD1, 5 bases. Germline V gene lookup returns CDR1 SGHVS and CDR2 FQNEAQ. The CDR3 sequence is 14 residues long. V gave up 5 bases and J gave up 6 bases, with 16 bases separating them. The CDR3 sequence is CASSRGTPSNGYTF. CDR3 bases: TGTGCCAGCAGCCGAGGGACTCCCAGTAATGGCTACACCTTC.

This chain joins TRBV19 and TRBJ2-1, with D possibly being TRBD2 (6 bases). Trimming cost V 1 base and J 12 bases, with 19 bases left between them. This CDR3 has 15 residues. Per germline, CDR1 LNHDA and CDR2 SQIVND (reference sequence). The CDR3: CASSIVGSGDVRQFF. The CDR3 DNA reads as TGTGCCAGTAGTATAGTGGGTAGCGGAGACGTACGGCAGTTCTTC.

The V gene is TRBV3-1 (or the pseudogene TRBV3-2), the J gene TRBJ2-2; TRBD2 agrees at 10 bases. Germline V gene lookup returns CDR1 LGHDT and CDR2 YNNKEL (reference sequence). With V trimmed by 0 bases and J by 2 bases, 9 bases remained unmatched. CDR3 size: 19 residues. The CDR3 region is CASSQDERVAGGNTGELFF. The CDR3 region has the DNA TGTGCCAGCAGCCAAGATGAGAGAGTAGCGGGAGGTAACACCGGGGAGCTGTTTTTT.

The chain employs TRBV19 and TRBJ1-5, with 11 bases that match TRBD1. The trim removed 10 bases at V and 5 bases at J, leaving 10 bases unmatched. Germline V gene sequence: CDR1 LNHDA, CDR2 SQIVND (reference sequence). The CDR3 spans 15 residues. The CDR3 coding sequence is TGTGCCACCCTGGGCCGGACAGGGGGCGATCAGCCCCAGCATTTT. This encodes CATLGRTGGDQPQHF.

The chain combines TRBV7-6 with TRBJ1-2; 7 bases agree with TRBD1. With 1 base clipped from V and 8 bases from J, the junction kept 7 bases outside the gene matches. Germline assignment: CDR1 SGHVS and CDR2 FNYEAQ. The CDR3 covers 14 residues. The CDR3 DNA sequence: TGTGCCAGCAGCTTAGGCCAGGGGGTTCGGGGCTACACCTTC. Translation gives CASSLGQGVRGYTF.

This chain connects TRBV3-1 (or the pseudogene TRBV3-2) to TRBJ1-1; a possible D gene is TRBD1 (6 bases). Germline V CDR1 and CDR2: LGHDT, YNNKEL (reference sequence). Trimming removed 1 base at V and 0 bases at J, with 12 bases between. This CDR3 spans 16 amino acids. CDR3 in DNA: TGTGCCAGCAGCCAAGGCCCCGGGACATTGAACACTGAAGCTTTCTTT. Its translation is CASSQGPGTLNTEAFF.

CDR3 sequence reads: CASSSDRGDEQFF. The CDR3 coding sequence is TGTGCCAGCAGCTCGGACAGGGGCGATGAGCAGTTCTTC. The chain employs TRBV7-2 and TRBJ2-1; the match to TRBD1 covers 9 bases. This CDR3 is 13 amino acids long. Germline values: CDR1 SGHTA, CDR2 FQGNSA. With V trimmed by 4 bases and J by 8 bases, 3 bases remained unmatched.

The chain joins TRBV11-2 to TRBJ1-1, with 10 bases aligning to TRBD1. V dropped 4 bases and J dropped 10; count of bases not matched to a gene: 6. The CDR3 is 13 residues long. Germline-derived CDR1 and CDR2 are SGHAT and FQNNGV. The CDR3 region has the DNA TGTGCCAGCAGCTCGACCGACAGGGGGCGAGCTTTCTTT. Residues: CASSSTDRGRAFF. Together with reference TRBV11-2 and TRBJ1-1, the CDR3 gives the full variable domain: EAGVAQSPRYKIIEKRQSVAFWCNPISGHATLYWYQQILGQGPKLLIQFQNNGVVDDSQLPKDRFSAERLKGVDSTLKIQPAKLEDSAVYLCASSSTDRGRAFFGQGTRLTVV.

The V gene is TRBV5-1, the J gene TRBJ2-1; 8 bases fit TRBD1. CDR3 size: 19 residues. Germline CDR1 is SGHRS and CDR2 is YFSETQ. The V and J ends lost 5 bases and 6 bases, in that order; junction bases with no gene match: 22. The CDR3, as DNA: TGCGCCAGCAGATCAGTTCGGACAGGGTCCGATCGTAGCCTCAATGAGCAGTTCTTC. Translation: CASRSVRTGSDRSLNEQFF.

The J gene is TRBJ1-1, the V gene TRBV3-1 (or the pseudogene TRBV3-2), with 7 bases lining up with TRBD1. The germline CDR1 and CDR2 sequences are LGHDT and YNNKEL (reference sequence). CDR3 size: 15 residues. Trimming removed 1 base from V and 1 base from J; junction bases left unmatched: 3. CDR3 protein: CASSQVGGKNTEAFF. CDR3 DNA sequence: TGTGCCAGCAGCCAAGTAGGGGGCAAGAACACTGAAGCTTTCTTT.

The rearrangement links TRBV5-1 to TRBJ1-1; 10 nucleotides agree with TRBD1. Germline lookup yields CDR1 SGHRS and CDR2 YFSETQ. The CDR3 length is 17 residues. V lost 4 bases to trimming and J lost 5 bases; unmatched junction nucleotides: 14. The CDR3 nucleotides read TGCGCCAGCAGCCTACCCCGGGACAGGGGTCCGGAAACTGAAGCTTTCTTT. Encoded protein: CASSLPRDRGPETEAFF.

This sequence joins TRBV5-1 and TRBJ2-6, with 7 bases matching TRBD1. V was clipped by 4 bases and J by 0 bases; unmatched bases: 10. Germline CDR1 SGHRS, CDR2 YFSETQ. This CDR3 has 18 residues. DNA of the CDR3: TGCGCCAGCAGCACGGGACAGACTCTTAGCTCTGGGGCCAACGTCCTGACTTTC. Amino acid sequence: CASSTGQTLSSGANVLTF.

V gene TRBV28 combines with J gene TRBJ2-7; TRBD2 is a possible D gene (6 bases). Germline V gene data show CDR1 as MDHEN and CDR2 as SYDVKM. With 7 bases removed from V and 2 bases from J, the gap between germline ends came to 18 bases. The CDR3 is made up of 15 amino acids. The CDR3 DNA reads as TGTGCCAGCACCGAGGGCTCGGGAGTACCCTACGAGCAGTACTTC. Its translation is CASTEGSGVPYEQYF.

The chain recombines TRBV6-5 with TRBJ2-4; 7 nucleotides align to TRBD1. The J segment lost 7 bases and the V segment lost 6 bases, leaving 9 bases of the junction unmatched. CDR3 size: 14 residues. The germline V gene has CDR1 MNHEY and CDR2 SVGAGI. Here the CDR3 DNA reads TGTGCCAGCAGCCAAGGACAGGTCGGGAACATTCAGTACTTC. Translated: CASSQGQVGNIQYF.